This record covers a single T cell receptor (beta chain). Its binding antigen is unknown. There are no base qualities to consult, and no much larger clone falls within one base. The immunoSEQ Assay was the method used to sequence TCRbeta CDR3 regions. After extraction, genomic DNA underwent amplification by bias-controlled multiplex PCR, followed by high-throughput sequencing. On the authors' methods: To quantify the absolute abundance of every unique TCRbeta CDR3 region, sequences were collapsed and filtered. Usable DNA was measured by amplifying reference genes present in all nucleated cells, and TCRbeta template counts were normalized to that usable DNA to estimate T cell fraction. Repertoire TCRs were annotated as SARS-CoV-2-specific when V gene, CDR3 amino acid sequence and J gene were exactly matched to a known reactive TCR set. The reference SARS-CoV-2 TCR set was obtained from MIRA and was filtered for enrichment in COVID-19-positive ImmuneCODE repertoires, whereby public or cross-reactive TCRs were removed. Using the MIRA antigens, annotated TCRs were further analysed by specific ORF or by position within an ORF. Breadth was defined as annotated unique rearrangements over total unique productive rearrangements; depth was the summed frequency of those rearrangements. TCR breadth was compared between groups using two-sided Wilcoxon rank-sum tests. The table comes from immuneACCESS by way of TCRdb, which keeps in-frame sequences with V and J called. Part of the clones is missing from these tables; in studies checked, under half for an unresolved V gene and the rest for unknown reasons. V and J calls and clone size come straight from that table; D and trimming were deduced from the DNA. Within this sample are over 350,000 clones, with approximately 90% of them counted one time only. The ten largest clones add up to 3% to 3.5% of the sample.

The treatment or condition label, read with the paper, signifies: about 20 received Ad26.COV2.S at low or high dose, single or two shots; about 5 received placebo; per-sample allocation not given. For vaccine and placebo recipients, the sequenced repertoires came from samples collected on day 63 after the first injection. Cohort 1b enrolled fewer than 30 adults aged 18-55 years at a single site in Boston, USA, between 29 July and 7 August 2020. Ad26.COV2.S was a replication-incompetent adenovirus type 26 vector expressing a prefusion-stabilized SARS-CoV-2 spike protein from the original Wuhan strain. The data derive from a study of Ad26.COV2.S vaccination and SARS-CoV-2 variants (dated by TCRdb to the early 2020s). Looking at the study overall: Donors in the vaccine arm were drawn from COV1001, a multicentre, randomized, double-blind, placebo-controlled phase I-IIa trial testing Ad26.COV2.S in healthy adults. Trial participants were randomized into five groups of five, in which low-dose or high-dose Ad26.COV2.S was given once or twice, or placebo was given on both occasions. Ad26.COV2.S was given intramuscularly at 5x10^10 or 1x10^11 viral particles, as a single shot or as two shots 56 days apart. The specificity and breadth of SARS-CoV-2-reactive T cell receptors after Ad26.COV2.S vaccination were assessed by TCRbeta repertoire sequencing. Throughout the experiments and outcome assessment, investigators stayed blinded to trial group allocation. A total of 32 samples were included in the TCR-sequenced set, comprising some 20 Ad26.COV2.S vaccine recipients, 5 placebo recipients and 8 SARS-CoV-2 convalescent individuals.

From its cysteine to its phenylalanine, the CDR3 spans 16 amino acids. Only CDR3 DNA is held: 48 bases, read in frame from base 1. Trimming takes 1 base from V and 4 bases from J, and the germline ends sit 13 bases apart. From a lookup of the germline V gene, CDR1 and CDR2 are SGHAT and FQNNGV. General study outcomes and caveats: Substantial breadth of spike-specific CD8+ and CD4+ T cell responses was reported after vaccination. Non-spike TCR breadth was comparable between vaccine and placebo recipients, consistent with the vaccine containing only spike. The authors noted that total T cell responses may have been underestimated by the TCR breadth and depth analyses. Comparing responses between vaccine doses or regimens was not something the study was powered to do. Ad26.COV2.S recipients had higher spike-specific TCR breadth than placebo recipients (P = 0.0014).

The source is a person between 18 and 59 years old who received the Ad26.COV2.S COVID-19 vaccine or a placebo. The sample here was peripheral blood, taken in a trial of Ad26.COV2.S vaccine versus placebo. The chain is encoded by TRBV11-2 joined to TRBJ2-2, with the D call perhaps TRBD1 or TRBD2, each one matching 5 bases. The sequenced DNA is TGTGCCAGCAGCTTAGCCGGGATCCAGGGCACCGGGGAGCTGTTTTTT. The translation is CASSLAGIQGTGELFF.